This T cell receptor (beta chain) is drawn from a study of cytomegalovirus exposure and HLA in healthy donors. Study observations and caveats: Most TCR sequences were uncommon, yet certain public TCRs appeared in many donors.

A word on this clone: The antigen remains undetermined.

Healthy bone marrow donors made up the donors. The CDR3 totals 15 residues. The V end lost 1 base, the J end lost 0 bases, and 11 bases lay between the germline ends. Germline-derived CDR1 and CDR2 are SGHRS and YFSETQ. PCR was performed using 60 Vbeta and 13 Jbeta primers. TCRdb keeps only in-frame clones here, not all; method: immunoSEQ multiplex PCR. The sample contains 99,000 or so clones, roughly 80% of which appear only once. The rearrangement uses TRBV5-1 and TRBJ2-7; D unclear. The receptor was isolated from a woman aged 40 to 50 in good health and CMV-seropositive. Material: PBMCs. CDR3 bases: TGCGCCAGCAGCTTGTCGATACAGCTCTCCTACGAGCAGTACTTC. Translation: CASSLSIQLSYEQYF.